Given below is one T cell receptor (beta chain) in context. Its antigen is undetermined. These data are taken from a study of Ad26.COV2.S vaccination and SARS-CoV-2 variants. Findings and limits, study-wide: Spike-specific TCR breadth ran higher among vaccine recipients than placebo recipients. Similar non-spike TCR breadth was seen in vaccine and placebo recipients. There was reportedly substantial breadth in spike-specific CD8+ and CD4+ T cell responses after vaccination.

This sample's treatment: about 20 received Ad26.COV2.S at low or high dose, single or two shots; about 5 received placebo; per-sample allocation not given. Sampling was done on day 63 after the first vaccine or placebo injection. The CDR3 contains 11 residues. Between the trimmed V and J ends, which lost 5 bases and 3 bases, there was a span of 4 bases. Germline CDR1 is WSHSY and CDR2 is SAAADI. Using immunoSEQ multiplex PCR, the repertoire was profiled, and TCRdb retains in-frame clones only, with some absent. This table holds fewer than 900,000 clones, 89% found once. This TCR was recovered from a person aged 18 to 65 who received the Ad26.COV2.S COVID-19 vaccine or a placebo. The V and J genes are TRBV10-2 and TRBJ2-5; no firm D call. This specimen consisted of peripheral blood, obtained in a trial of Ad26.COV2.S vaccine versus placebo. Written as DNA, the CDR3 is TGCGCCAGCAGTAGAAAAGAGACCCAGTACTTC. Residues: CASSRKETQYF.